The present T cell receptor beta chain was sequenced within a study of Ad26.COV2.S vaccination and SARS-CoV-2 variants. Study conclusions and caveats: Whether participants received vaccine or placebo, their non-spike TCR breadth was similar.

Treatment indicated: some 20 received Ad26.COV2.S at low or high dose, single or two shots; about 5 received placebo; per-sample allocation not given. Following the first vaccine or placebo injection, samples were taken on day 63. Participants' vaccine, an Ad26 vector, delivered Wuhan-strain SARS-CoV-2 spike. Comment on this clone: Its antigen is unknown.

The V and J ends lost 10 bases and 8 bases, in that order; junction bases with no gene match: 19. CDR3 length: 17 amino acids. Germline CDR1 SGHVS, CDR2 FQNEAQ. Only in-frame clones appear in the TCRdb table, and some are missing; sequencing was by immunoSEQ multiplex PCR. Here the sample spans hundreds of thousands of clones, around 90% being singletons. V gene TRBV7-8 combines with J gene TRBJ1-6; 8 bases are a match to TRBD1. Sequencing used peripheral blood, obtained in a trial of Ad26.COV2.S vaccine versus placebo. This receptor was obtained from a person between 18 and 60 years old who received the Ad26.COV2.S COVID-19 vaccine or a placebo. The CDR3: CATYSGQGGNPDSPLHF. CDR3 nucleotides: TGTGCCACCTACTCAGGACAGGGAGGAAATCCGGATTCACCCCTCCACTTT.